The 26 T cell receptor beta chains below were found in one sample sequenced in a study of cytomegalovirus exposure and HLA in healthy donors. PCR involved 60 Vbeta and 13 Jbeta primers. The protocol was immunoSEQ multiplex PCR, while the TCRdb copy is restricted to in-frame clones and leaves out a portion. The sample lists around 130,000 clones, over 80% occurring once. Sequencing was carried out using PBMCs. These receptors were taken from a boy aged 5-17 years in good health and CMV-seronegative.

The chain uses TRBV2 and TRBJ2-2; weak D call: TRBD1 (5 bases). This CDR3 comprises 14 residues. Germline loops: CDR1 SNHLY, CDR2 FYNNEI. V lost 7 bases and J 5 bases, leaving 14 bases between the germline ends. The CDR3 loop reads CASKQGKATGELFF. Written as DNA, the CDR3 is TGTGCCAGCAAGCAGGGAAAAGCTACCGGGGAGCTGTTTTTT.

The chain is built from TRBV29-1 and TRBJ1-1, with D maybe TRBD1 (5 bases). CDR1 is SQVTM, CDR2 ANQGSEA, per germline. Trimming took off 6 bases at V and 6 bases at J, with 14 bases between the two ends. This CDR3 has 12 amino acids. The chain's CDR3 is CSVAGHAPEAFF. The DNA for the CDR3 is TGCAGCGTCGCCGGACATGCCCCTGAAGCTTTCTTT.

This clone has just one count. This chain joins TRBV15 and TRBJ2-1; 13 bases fit TRBD2. Germline trimming cut 3 bases from V and 0 bases from J; bases unmatched to any gene: 8. The germline gives CDR1 LNHNV, CDR2 YYDKDF (reference sequence). CDR3 length: 19 residues. CDR3 bases: TGTGCCACCAGCAGCACGGGACTAGCGGGGTCGAGCTCCTACAATGAGCAGTTCTTC. It yields the protein CATSSTGLAGSSSYNEQFF.

The chain links TRBV7-2 to TRBJ2-7; perhaps TRBD1 as D (6 bases). In germline, CDR1 is SGHTA, CDR2 FQGNSA. V was clipped by 5 bases and J by 5 bases, with 13 bases between them. CDR3 length equals 13 residues. The CDR3 region is CASSLGQNDEQYF. CDR3 nucleotide sequence: TGTGCCAGCAGCCTTGGACAGAACGACGAGCAGTACTTC.

This clone appeared a few times. The chain couples TRBV7-2 to TRBJ1-1, with 11 bases identical to TRBD1. The V segment lost 5 bases and the J segment 1 base; nucleotides outside the gene matches: 6. CDR3 length equals 16 residues. Per germline, CDR1 SGHTA and CDR2 FQGNSA. The chain's CDR3 is CASSRGDRGKNTEAFF. The DNA of the CDR3 is TGTGCCAGCAGCCGAGGGGACAGGGGGAAGAACACTGAAGCTTTCTTT.

This chain joins TRBV4-1 and TRBJ2-1, with D uncertain. This CDR3 region has 15 residues. Trimming took off 1 base at V and 0 bases at J, with 7 bases between the two ends. Germline CDR1 MGHRA, CDR2 YSYEKL. The CDR3 DNA is TGCGCCAGCAGCCAAGTTAAGAGCTCCTACAATGAGCAGTTCTTC. Translated: CASSQVKSSYNEQFF.

The gene calls are TRBV19 and TRBJ2-7; D is ambiguous. The ends were cut back, 0 bases at V and 6 bases at J, with 6 bases in the middle. CDR3 length: 12 amino acids. Germline V gene data show CDR1 as LNHDA and CDR2 as SQIVND (reference sequence). The DNA of the CDR3 is TGTGCCAGTAGTATAGAGGGCTTCGAGCAGTACTTC. As protein: CASSIEGFEQYF. Full variable domain (remainder filled in from reference TRBV19 and TRBJ2-7): DGGITQSPKYLFRKEGQNVTLSCEQNLNHDAMYWYRQDPGQGLRLIYYSQIVNDFQKGDIAEGYSVSREKKESFPLTVTSAQKNPTAFYLCASSIEGFEQYFGPGTRLTVT.

The chain's CDR3 is CSVRSRAGPGLNTEAFF. The CDR3 nucleotides read TGCAGCGTCAGATCCAGGGCAGGCCCCGGCCTTAACACTGAAGCTTTCTTT. This chain connects TRBV29-1 to TRBJ1-1; possible D gene TRBD1, 5 bases. Trimming left V 6 bases short and J 2 bases short, with 25 bases between. The CDR3 extends over 17 amino acids. The germline V gene has CDR1 SQVTM and CDR2 ANQGSEA. The complete variable domain, with remaining parts taken from reference TRBV29-1 and TRBJ1-1, reads SAVISQKPSRDICQRGTSLTIQCQVDSQVTMMFWYRQQPGQSLTLIATANQGSEATYESGFVIDKFPISRPNLTFSTLTVSNMSPEDSSIYLCSVRSRAGPGLNTEAFFGQGTRLTVV.

A word on this clone: An end of the junction differs from the germline gene, which may be a read error. This rearrangement joins TRBV7-9 to TRBJ2-2; possible D gene TRBD1, 5 bases. There are 16 residues in the CDR3. Germline V gives CDR1 SEHNR, CDR2 FQNEAQ (reference sequence). CDR3 DNA sequence: TGTTCCAGCAGCCCGGCAAGGGGCTCGAACACCGGGGAGCTGTTTTTT. It yields the protein CSSSPARGSNTGELFF.

V usage is TRBV2 and J usage is TRBJ1-4; D unresolved. CDR1 is SNHLY, CDR2 FYNNEI, per germline. The CDR3 contains 12 residues. V dropped 7 bases and J dropped 7 bases, with 10 bases sitting between them. The CDR3 spells CASTGDGEKLFF. The CDR3 DNA reads TGTGCCAGCACCGGGGATGGTGAAAAACTGTTTTTT. Together with reference TRBV2 and TRBJ1-4, the CDR3 gives the full variable domain: EPEVTQTPSHQVTQMGQEVILRCVPISNHLYFYWYRQILGQKVEFLVSFYNNEISEKSEIFDDQFSVERPDGSNFTLKIRSTKLEDSAMYFCASTGDGEKLFFGSGTQLSVL.

J is TRBJ2-5 and V is TRBV19; D may be TRBD2 (5 bases). V was cut by 4 bases and J by 4 bases, with 13 bases left in between. This CDR3 comprises 14 residues. Germline values: CDR1 LNHDA, CDR2 SQIVND (reference sequence). The CDR3 region is CASSTSGNAETQYF. The CDR3 coding sequence is TGTGCCAGTAGTACCTCCGGGAACGCAGAGACCCAGTACTTC.

The chain joins TRBV11-1 to TRBJ2-7; 7 bases align to TRBD2. Germline V CDR1 and CDR2: SGHAT, FQDESV (reference sequence). The length of the CDR3 is 16 residues. The J segment lost 0 bases and the V segment lost 5 bases, leaving 10 bases of the junction unmatched. CDR3 in DNA: TGTGCCAGCAGCAGGGGTCTAGCGGAAAGCTCCTACGAGCAGTACTTC. Translation gives CASSRGLAESSYEQYF.

The V call is TRBV6-1, the J call TRBJ1-5, with D hard to call. CDR1 and CDR2 from the germline V gene are MNHNS and SASEGT. This CDR3 spans 15 amino acids. V gave up 10 bases and J gave up 1 base, with 17 bases separating them. CDR3 loop: CATEEVSPSNQPQHF. CDR3 nucleotide sequence: TGTGCCACCGAAGAGGTGAGTCCAAGCAATCAGCCCCAGCATTTT.

The genes are TRBV6-1 and TRBJ2-6, with D perhaps matching TRBD1 (5 bases). CDR1 and CDR2 from the germline V gene are MNHNS and SASEGT. The V gene lost 3 bases and the J gene lost 4 bases, with 7 bases spanning the gap. There are 14 residues in the CDR3. CDR3 nucleotides: TGTGCCAGCAGTGAGTCAGGGGGGGCCAACGTCCTGACTTTC. Translation: CASSESGGANVLTF.

The chain links TRBV30 to TRBJ2-3; 9 nucleotides match TRBD1. The junction had 9 bases not matched to a gene; V was cut back by 8 bases and J by 3 bases. In germline, CDR1 is GTSNPN, CDR2 SVGIG (reference sequence). The CDR3 length is 14 residues. CDR3: CARGQGSRTDTQYF. The CDR3 nucleotides read TGTGCCCGGGGACAGGGTTCAAGGACAGATACGCAGTATTTT.

The V call is TRBV27, the J call TRBJ2-7; tentative D call: TRBD1 (6 bases). CDR1 MNHEY and CDR2 SMNVEV come from the germline V gene (reference sequence). Trimming took 3 bases from V and 6 from J, leaving 12 bases between them. This CDR3 region has 13 residues. The CDR3 DNA is TGTGCCAGCAGTTTCGACTCAGGGGCCGAGCAGTACTTC. It specifies CASSFDSGAEQYF.

The rearrangement uses TRBV2 and TRBJ1-3; D gene ambiguous. V was clipped by 7 bases and J by 4 bases, with 5 bases between them. Germline values: CDR1 SNHLY, CDR2 FYNNEI. The CDR3 consists of 11 residues. The DNA for the CDR3 is TGTGCCAGCAACGGGGGAAACACCATATATTTT. This sequence encodes CASNGGNTIYF.

This chain joins TRBV30 and TRBJ2-4, with D unresolved. The CDR3 length is 14 residues. V dropped 4 bases and J dropped 0 bases, with 10 bases sitting between them. Germline lookup yields CDR1 GTSNPN and CDR2 SVGIG (reference sequence). The CDR3 sequence: CAWIPVLAKNIQYF. The DNA for the CDR3 is TGTGCCTGGATTCCGGTTTTAGCCAAAAACATTCAGTACTTC.

This chain links TRBV7-3 with TRBJ2-5; 7 bases match TRBD2. The CDR3 sequence is 15 residues long. V was pared by 2 bases and J by 4 bases, with 7 bases of the junction left unmatched. The germline V gene has CDR1 SGHTA and CDR2 FQGTGA. The CDR3 sequence: CASSLSSGKGETQYF. In DNA form, the CDR3 reads TGTGCCAGCAGCTTATCAAGCGGGAAAGGAGAGACCCAGTACTTC.

The chain carries TRBV7-9 and TRBJ1-1; D is perhaps TRBD1 (5 bases). This CDR3 contains 13 residues. Germline CDR1 reads SEHNR; CDR2 reads FQNEAQ (reference sequence). V lost 5 bases and J lost 4, with 11 bases in between. CDR3: CASSTIQGTEAFF. In DNA, the CDR3 is TGTGCCAGCAGCACTATTCAGGGCACTGAAGCTTTCTTT.

V and J are TRBV19 and TRBJ2-1, with 8 bases identical to TRBD2. The V gene's germline CDR1 is LNHDA and CDR2 SQIVND (reference sequence). The CDR3 has 13 residues. V lost 6 bases and J lost 15; bases outside the gene matches: 13. The DNA of the CDR3 is TGTGCCAGTAGCCCTGGAACGGGAGGGCCCACGTTCTTC. Translated: CASSPGTGGPTFF.

The V and J genes are TRBV6-5 and TRBJ2-2; D might be TRBD2 (6 bases). CDR3 length: 14 residues. Per the germline V gene, CDR1 is MNHEY and CDR2 is SVGAGI. Deletions cut 10 bases from V and 4 bases from J, with 16 bases between. For the CDR3, the DNA is TGTGCCATCTCCCGGGGGTCTAGCACCGGGGAGCTGTTTTTT. Translated: CAISRGSSTGELFF.

This clone has only one observation. The chain has TRBV6-5 and TRBJ2-5; D might be TRBD1 (6 bases). Germline V CDR1 and CDR2: MNHEY, SVGAGI. This CDR3 contains 13 residues. V lost 1 base to trimming and J lost 5 bases, with 8 bases between them. The CDR3 reads CASSYYRAETQYF. The CDR3 bases are TGTGCCAGCAGTTACTACAGGGCCGAGACCCAGTACTTC.

This rearrangement joins TRBV7-9 to TRBJ2-5; 7 bases line up with TRBD2. CDR3 length: 14 amino acids. Looked up from germline, CDR1 is SEHNR and CDR2 is FQNEAQ (reference sequence). The ends lost 5 bases at V and 0 bases at J; junction bases unmatched: 3. This CDR3 reads CASSTLADQETQYF. Here the CDR3 DNA reads TGTGCCAGCAGCACGCTAGCGGACCAAGAGACCCAGTACTTC.

The chain recombines TRBV5-1 with TRBJ1-2; D might be TRBD1 (5 bases). The germline CDR1 and CDR2 sequences are SGHRS and YFSETQ. This CDR3 spans 14 amino acids. The V and J ends lost 2 bases and 3 bases respectively, with 11 bases between them. CDR3 amino acids: CASSFAGSYYGYTF. The DNA of the CDR3 is TGCGCCAGCAGCTTTGCAGGGTCATACTATGGCTACACCTTC.

This chain uses TRBV30 with TRBJ2-2, with a tentative D call TRBD2 (6 bases). Germline CDR1 reads GTSNPN; CDR2 reads SVGIG (reference sequence). This CDR3 contains 14 residues. With 1 base removed from V and 0 bases from J, the gap between germline ends came to 6 bases. CDR3: CAWSGLANTGELFF. CDR3 DNA sequence: TGTGCCTGGAGTGGACTAGCGAACACCGGGGAGCTGTTTTTT. The variable domain in full, completed from reference TRBV30 and TRBJ2-2, reads SQTIHQWPATLVQPVGSPLSLECTVEGTSNPNLYWYRQAAGRGLQLLFYSVGIGQISSEVPQNLSASRPQDRQFILSSKKLLLSDSGFYLCAWSGLANTGELFFGEGSRLTVL.